This is a list of T cell receptor beta chains from one sample in a study of CXCR3-negative and CXCR3-positive naive CD8 T cells. TCRdb reprocessed the 5' RACE reads; each CDR3 protein has one entry and no DNA is given. The sample has 150,000 or so distinct CDR3 sequences. The sequencing sample was made of naive CXCR3+ CD8+ T cells from blood. Every receptor here comes from a human donor in good health. Some clones in this sample may be carry-over from other donors' samples. Each CDR3 is given with its conserved first and last residue.

v_call: TRBV2
j_call: TRBJ2-1
cdr3_aa: CASRGVGPEQFF

v_call: TRBV7-9
j_call: TRBJ2-3
cdr3_aa: CASSLGGAMFGDTQYF

v_call: TRBV10-3
j_call: TRBJ2-7
cdr3_aa: CAISVAPTYEQYF

v_call: TRBV28
j_call: TRBJ2-7
cdr3_aa: CASSFSAGLSLYEQYF

v_call: TRBV5-1
j_call: TRBJ2-7
cdr3_aa: CASSPIGINMDEQYF

v_call: TRBV7-8
j_call: TRBJ2-5
cdr3_aa: CASSLAFQGSDQETQYF

v_call: TRBV6-2/TRBV6-3
j_call: TRBJ2-3
cdr3_aa: CARLLEGRSTDTQYF

v_call: TRBV11-2
j_call: TRBJ2-2
cdr3_aa: CASSSEGGELFF

v_call: TRBV4-3
j_call: TRBJ1-2
cdr3_aa: CASSQDRGAAYGYTF

v_call: TRBV10-1
j_call: TRBJ2-5
cdr3_aa: CASSELDRGLETQYF

v_call: TRBV6-2/TRBV6-3
j_call: TRBJ1-5
cdr3_aa: CASSLLGGSSQPQHF

v_call: TRBV12-3/TRBV12-4
j_call: TRBJ1-5
cdr3_aa: CASSPSDRPPTQHF

v_call: TRBV21-1
j_call: TRBJ1-2
cdr3_aa: CASSKPRVGYGYTF

v_call: TRBV18
j_call: TRBJ2-7
cdr3_aa: CASSPWDKSYEQYF

v_call: TRBV28
j_call: TRBJ2-7
cdr3_aa: CASTRDRGPGEQYF

v_call: TRBV7-2
j_call: TRBJ2-7
cdr3_aa: CASSLDRLLYEQYF

v_call: TRBV5-6
j_call: TRBJ2-1
cdr3_aa: CASSPAVGAYNEQFF

v_call: TRBV7-9
j_call: TRBJ1-2
cdr3_aa: CASSLLGQVGGYTF

v_call: TRBV7-8
j_call: TRBJ2-3
cdr3_aa: CASSPAGLRGDF

v_call: TRBV7-6
j_call: TRBJ2-7
cdr3_aa: CASSLSSGSASFHEQYF

v_call: TRBV12-3/TRBV12-4
j_call: TRBJ2-3
cdr3_aa: CASSGLAGGSSTDTQYF

v_call: TRBV20-1
j_call: TRBJ2-7
cdr3_aa: CSAKGDSPYEQYF

v_call: TRBV6-5
j_call: TRBJ2-7
cdr3_aa: CASRPTGTGLSYEQYF

v_call: TRBV7-8
j_call: TRBJ2-7
cdr3_aa: CASSFQGPAYEQYF

v_call: TRBV7-9
j_call: TRBJ2-7
cdr3_aa: CASSSPLGAGGPLATNYEQYF

v_call: TRBV5-1
j_call: TRBJ2-7
cdr3_aa: CASSLGAAAEQYF

v_call: TRBV7-8
j_call: TRBJ2-7
cdr3_aa: CASTDSGAGEQYF

v_call: TRBV28
j_call: TRBJ2-5
cdr3_aa: CASSYPRGGETQYF

v_call: TRBV9
j_call: TRBJ1-1
cdr3_aa: CASSPAVEAFF

v_call: TRBV20-1
j_call: TRBJ2-1
cdr3_aa: CSARVPRTEFYNEQFF

v_call: TRBV28
j_call: TRBJ2-5
cdr3_aa: CASSSISGLGLQETQYF

v_call: TRBV27
j_call: TRBJ2-7
cdr3_aa: CASSSGQGNSYEQYF

v_call: TRBV4-3
j_call: TRBJ1-1
cdr3_aa: CASSQDAWGVGTEAFF

v_call: TRBV12-5
j_call: TRBJ2-1
cdr3_aa: CASAAQGSANEQFF

v_call: TRBV7-6
j_call: TRBJ2-7
cdr3_aa: CASSSQSGGSYEQYF

v_call: TRBV12-3/TRBV12-4
j_call: TRBJ2-1
cdr3_aa: CASSSSGGGKIEQFF

v_call: TRBV21-1
j_call: TRBJ2-7
cdr3_aa: CASSKSLYEQYF

v_call: TRBV28
j_call: TRBJ2-7
cdr3_aa: CASSFSLGTHEQYF

v_call: TRBV7-6
j_call: TRBJ2-1
cdr3_aa: CASTIGGAYNEQFF

v_call: TRBV10-3
j_call: TRBJ2-2
cdr3_aa: CAISGDTGELFF

v_call: TRBV7-9
j_call: TRBJ2-7
cdr3_aa: CASSYGPVDEQYF

v_call: TRBV4-1
j_call: TRBJ1-4
cdr3_aa: CASSQGSRDMKLFF

v_call: TRBV29-1
j_call: TRBJ2-1
cdr3_aa: CSVEGGSGLDEQFF

v_call: TRBV28
j_call: TRBJ2-5
cdr3_aa: CASSFRLRETQYF